These T cell receptor beta chains were read from a single sample in a study of cytomegalovirus exposure and HLA in healthy donors. Data came from immunoSEQ multiplex PCR; TCRdb stores just in-frame clones and leaves some out. The repertoire holds 200,000 or so clones, 80% to 85% seen once, with 6% to 8% in the top ten. Sequencing was performed on PBMCs. Receptors originate from a woman between 45 and 60 years old in good health and CMV-seropositive. CDR3s include the opening cysteine and the closing phenylalanine or tryptophan. The D gene is left open where the match is weak. Size is omitted from some rows. Given values are once, few, many or a class for expanded clones.

abundance,j_gene,d_gene,v_gene,CDR3aa,CDR3nt
.,TRBJ2-5,TRBD1,TRBV7-7,CASSFTDRAETQYF,TGTGCCAGCAGCTTCACAGACAGGGCAGAGACCCAGTACTTC
.,TRBJ1-1,.,TRBV28,CASITGEAEAFF,TGTGCCAGCATCACCGGCGAGGCTGAAGCTTTCTTT
.,TRBJ2-4,.,TRBV2,CASSSTRSIQYF,TGTGCCAGCAGCTCCACTCGAAGCATTCAGTACTTC
once,TRBJ1-2,TRBD1,TRBV5-4,CASSAGQGNYGYTF,TGTGCCAGCAGCGCTGGACAGGGGAACTATGGCTACACCTTC
once,TRBJ2-7,TRBD2,TRBV6-6,CASSYGTSGGSYEQYF,TGTGCCAGCAGTTACGGGACCAGCGGGGGATCCTACGAGCAGTACTTC
.,TRBJ1-4,.,TRBV6-6,CASSPQQGVYEKLFF,TGTGCCAGCAGTCCCCAACAGGGTGTTTATGAAAAACTGTTTTTT
.,TRBJ2-5,TRBD1,TRBV28,CASSGGPGQSLETQYF,TGTGCCAGCAGTGGGGGACCGGGACAGAGCTTGGAGACCCAGTACTTC
.,TRBJ2-3,.,TRBV5-1,CASSHSLAGTDTQYF,TGCGCCAGCAGCCACTCGTTAGCGGGCACAGATACGCAGTATTTT
.,TRBJ2-7,.,TRBV5-4,CASSSPSLADYEQYF,TGTGCCAGCAGTTCGCCCTCTCTAGCAGATTACGAGCAGTACTTC
.,TRBJ1-2,TRBD1,TRBV9,CASSEGTGTNYGYTF,TGTGCCAGCAGCGAGGGGACAGGGACCAACTATGGCTACACCTTC
.,TRBJ2-3,TRBD2,TRBV5-1,CASSLLAGGTDTQYF,TGCGCCAGCAGCTTGCTAGCGGGAGGCACAGATACGCAGTATTTT
.,TRBJ1-5,.,TRBV28,CASTETGGNQPQHF,TGTGCCAGCACTGAAACAGGAGGCAATCAGCCCCAGCATTTT
.,TRBJ2-5,TRBD1,TRBV28,CASTEGGQGIQGTQYF,TGTGCCAGCACCGAAGGGGGACAGGGCATTCAAGGAACCCAGTACTTC
.,TRBJ1-5,.,TRBV19,CASNTDRRNQPQHF,TGTGCCAGTAACACCGACAGGAGAAATCAGCCCCAGCATTTT
.,TRBJ2-7,TRBD1,TRBV28,CASSLPGQGSYEQYF,TGTGCCAGCAGTTTACCGGGACAGGGGTCCTACGAGCAGTACTTC
.,TRBJ2-5,.,TRBV29-1,CSVHREGETQYF,TGCAGCGTTCACAGGGAGGGAGAGACCCAGTACTTC
.,TRBJ1-1,TRBD1,TRBV11-3,CASSLGDRGPTEAFF,TGTGCCAGCAGCTTAGGGGACAGGGGGCCCACTGAAGCTTTCTTT
.,TRBJ2-7,TRBD1,TRBV11-1,CASSLRDRGGYEQYF,TGTGCCAGCAGCTTAAGGGACAGGGGAGGCTACGAGCAGTACTTC
.,TRBJ2-7,.,TRBV6-5,CASSRAQGLPYEQYF,TGTGCCAGCAGTCGGGCACAGGGATTGCCCTACGAGCAGTACTTC
.,TRBJ2-5,TRBD2,TRBV7-2,CASSSRTSEQETQYF,TGTGCCAGCAGTTCCCGGACTAGTGAACAAGAGACCCAGTACTTC
few,TRBJ1-2,TRBD1,TRBV2,CASSAGTEGPGYTF,TGTGCCAGCAGTGCCGGGACAGAGGGGCCTGGCTACACCTTC
.,TRBJ2-7,.,TRBV10-3,CAIRSEGYEQYF,TGTGCCATCAGATCTGAGGGTTACGAGCAGTACTTC
.,TRBJ1-4,.,TRBV30,CAWSLEGRGNEKLFF,TGTGCCTGGAGCTTAGAAGGACGGGGGAATGAAAAACTGTTTTTT
.,TRBJ1-1,.,TRBV6-5,CASSTSGLLNTEAFF,.
.,TRBJ1-2,TRBD1,TRBV27,CASSLGGTGGDGYTF,TGTGCCAGCAGTTTGGGCGGGACAGGGGGGGATGGCTACACCTTC
.,TRBJ1-2,.,TRBV4-2,CASSREGDGYTF,TGTGCCAGCAGCCGCGAGGGGGACGGCTACACCTTC
.,TRBJ1-4,TRBD1,TRBV5-4,CASSSDRGEKLFF,TGTGCCAGCAGCTCGGACAGGGGTGAAAAACTGTTTTTT
.,TRBJ2-7,TRBD2,TRBV5-6,CASSLGAGRGDYEQYF,TGTGCCAGCAGCTTGGGGGCAGGGAGGGGAGACTACGAGCAGTACTTC
.,TRBJ1-3,.,TRBV29-1,CSVGGTGKSSGNTIYF,TGCAGCGTTGGGGGTACAGGGAAAAGCTCTGGAAACACCATATATTTT
.,TRBJ2-5,TRBD2,TRBV19,CASRGLAGTQGSGTQYF,TGTGCCAGTAGGGGACTAGCGGGAACCCAGGGGAGCGGGACCCAGTACTTC
once,TRBJ2-6,TRBD1,TRBV7-9,CASSLTGTGLSGANVLTF,TGTGCCAGCAGCTTAACTGGGACAGGGCTCTCTGGGGCCAACGTCCTGACTTTC